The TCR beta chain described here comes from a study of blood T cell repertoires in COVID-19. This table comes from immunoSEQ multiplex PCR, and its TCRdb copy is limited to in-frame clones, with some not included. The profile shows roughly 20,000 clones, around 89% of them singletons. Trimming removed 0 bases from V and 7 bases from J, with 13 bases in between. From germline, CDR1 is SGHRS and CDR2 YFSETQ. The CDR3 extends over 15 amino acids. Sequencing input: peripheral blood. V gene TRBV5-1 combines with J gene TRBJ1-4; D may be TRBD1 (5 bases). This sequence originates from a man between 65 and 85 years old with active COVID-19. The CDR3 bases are TGCGCCAGCAGCTTGGATGGGGCGAGGACTGAAAAACTGTTTTTT. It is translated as CASSLDGARTEKLFF.